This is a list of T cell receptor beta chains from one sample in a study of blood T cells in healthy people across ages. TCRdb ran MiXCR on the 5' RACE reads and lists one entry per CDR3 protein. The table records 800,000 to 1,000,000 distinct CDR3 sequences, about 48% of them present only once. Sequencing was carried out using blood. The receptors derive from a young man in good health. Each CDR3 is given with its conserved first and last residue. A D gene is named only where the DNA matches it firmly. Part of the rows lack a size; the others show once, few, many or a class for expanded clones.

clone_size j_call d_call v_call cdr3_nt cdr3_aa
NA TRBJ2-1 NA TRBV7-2 TGTGCCAGCAGCGTCGGGACAAAGCAGTTCTTC CASSVGTKQFF
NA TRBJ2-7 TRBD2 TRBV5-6 TGTGCCAGCAGCTCCCGTGGTAGCGGGGGCTACGAGCAGTACTTC CASSSRGSGGYEQYF
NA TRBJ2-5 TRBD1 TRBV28 TGTGCCAGCAGTTTATCGGACTCCCTACAGGGGTTTAAGTACTTC CASSLSDSLQGFKYF
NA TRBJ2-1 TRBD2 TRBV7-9 TGTGCCAGCAGCTTGAGTTCCGGGACGGGACTAGCGGGGGGGAGGCAGTTCTTC CASSLSSGTGLAGGRQFF
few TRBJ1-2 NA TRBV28 TGTGCCAGCAGTTTAGGACTGACGGCTAACTATGGCTACACCTTC CASSLGLTANYGYTF
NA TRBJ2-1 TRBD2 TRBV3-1 TGTGCCAGCAGTTCGACTAGCGCAAGTTACAATGAGCAGTTCTTC CASSSTSASYNEQFF
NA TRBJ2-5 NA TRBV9 TGTGCCAGCAGCGTAGATAGGGCGGAAGAGACCCAGTACTTC CASSVDRAEETQYF
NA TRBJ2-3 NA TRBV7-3 TGTGCCAGCAGCTCCGAGACGTTAAGCACAGATACGCAGTATTTT CASSSETLSTDTQYF
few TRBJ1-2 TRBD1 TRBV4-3 TGCGCCAGCAGCCAAGGGGAAGGGACAGGGAAGTATGGCTACACCTTC CASSQGEGTGKYGYTF
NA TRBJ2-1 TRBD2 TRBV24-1 TGTGCCACCAGTGATCCGGGACTAGCGGGGGTTTACAATGAGCAGTTCTTC CATSDPGLAGVYNEQFF
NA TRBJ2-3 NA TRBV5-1 TGCGCCAGCACCTCCGGGAGGATAGGGGGCGAGGATACGCAGTATTTT CASTSGRIGGEDTQYF
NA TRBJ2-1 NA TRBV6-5 TGTGCCAGCAGTCCTCCCGGGCATAACAATGAGCAGTTCTTC CASSPPGHNNEQFF
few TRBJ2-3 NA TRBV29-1 TGTAGCGTTGTATCTAGCGTTGACACAGATACGCAGTATTTT CSVVSSVDTDTQYF
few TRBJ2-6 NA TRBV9 TGTGCCAGCAGCCCACGACAAATCTCTGGGGCCAACGTCCTGACTTTC CASSPRQISGANVLTF
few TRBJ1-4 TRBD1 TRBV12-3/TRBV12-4 TGTGCCAGCAGTTTAGGGACAGGGCATGAAAAACTGTTTTTT CASSLGTGHEKLFF
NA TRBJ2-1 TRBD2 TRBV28 TGTGCCAGCAGTTTCCGCGGGCTAGCGGGAGCCCAGTTCTTC CASSFRGLAGAQFF
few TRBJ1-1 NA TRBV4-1 TGCGCCAGCAGCCAATTTCTCGCGACGAACACTGAAGCTTTCTTT CASSQFLATNTEAFF